These T cell receptor beta chains were read from a single sample in a study of beta chain features in type 1 diabetes. TCRdb's copy holds only in-frame clones and misses some; the assay was immunoSEQ multiplex PCR. The sample contains over 650,000 clones, roughly an eighth of which appear only once. The sequenced sample consisted of naive CD4+ T cells from blood. The receptors here all came from a man aged 18 to 30 with type 1 diabetes. Both conserved end residues are part of each CDR3. The D gene is left open where the match is weak. Clone sizes are given selectively: once, few, many, or a class where the clone is expanded.

D gene	V gene	clone size	J gene	CDR3 DNA	CDR3 protein
-	TRBV5-1	-	TRBJ1-5	TGCGCCAGCAGCTCGGAAGGGAGGGATCAGCCCCAGCATTTT	CASSSEGRDQPQHF
TRBD2	TRBV5-1	-	TRBJ2-7	TGCGCCAGCAGCTGGGTCACTAGCGGGAGTTACGAGCAGTACTTC	CASSWVTSGSYEQYF
-	TRBV5-1	few	TRBJ2-3	TGCGCCAGCAGCTTGGACGGGGGGCTGAGCACAGATACGCAGTATTTT	CASSLDGGLSTDTQYF
TRBD2	TRBV19	few	TRBJ2-1	TGTGCCAGTAGTCCTCCGACTAGCGGGCCCCTTCTCTACAATGAGCAGTTCTTC	CASSPPTSGPLLYNEQFF
-	TRBV6-5	-	TRBJ2-3	TGTGCCAGCAGTTATGGTACTCATTTAGGGGATACGCAGTATTTT	CASSYGTHLGDTQYF
-	TRBV28	-	TRBJ1-5	TGTGCCATACAAAAACAGGGTGAAAGAAATCAGCCCCAGCATTTT	CAIQKQGERNQPQHF
TRBD2	TRBV7-2	-	TRBJ2-3	TGTGCCAGCAGCTGGCGCGGGGGGGCAAGCACAGATACGCAGTATTTT	CASSWRGGASTDTQYF
TRBD1	TRBV5-1	-	TRBJ1-2	TGCGCCAGCAGCCTAGGGACAGGGAATGGCTACACCTTC	CASSLGTGNGYTF
TRBD1	TRBV7-9	-	TRBJ1-2	TGTGCCAGCAGCACAGGGGGCGGCTACACCTTC	CASSTGGGYTF
TRBD1	TRBV28	few	TRBJ1-4	TGTGCCAGCAGTCTTAACAGGGGAGGTGGTGAAAAACTGTTTTTT	CASSLNRGGGEKLFF
-	TRBV6-6	-	TRBJ1-1	TGTGCCAGCACCTCCCGGCGGACTGAAGCTTTCTTT	CASTSRRTEAFF
-	TRBV27	few	TRBJ2-1	TGTGCCAGCAGTTACGGGCGGGGTTACAATGAGCAGTTCTTC	CASSYGRGYNEQFF
TRBD1	TRBV30	-	TRBJ1-5	TGTGCCTGGAATGTACAGGGGAGCAATCAGCCCCAGCATTTT	CAWNVQGSNQPQHF
TRBD2	TRBV6-5	few	TRBJ2-1	TGTGCCAGCAGTTACGCCGGGGGGTCGCGGTTCTTC	CASSYAGGSRFF
TRBD1	TRBV18	few	TRBJ2-5	TGTGCCAGCTCAACAGGGGGCTCTACTTACCGGGAGACCCAGTACTTC	CASSTGGSTYRETQYF
-	TRBV7-6	few	TRBJ2-7	TGTGCCAGCAGCGAAGGGTTGATTCACGAGCAGTACTTC	CASSEGLIHEQYF
-	TRBV7-9	few	TRBJ1-1	TGTGCCAGCAGCTTGGACAGGAACACTGAAGCTTTCTTT	CASSLDRNTEAFF
-	TRBV21-1	-	TRBJ2-3	TGTGCCAGCAGCAAGGTCAAGCGAGGGGATACGCAGTATTTT	CASSKVKRGDTQYF
TRBD1	TRBV5-4	few	TRBJ1-2	TGTGCCAGCAGCGCAGGGACAGGGGGACGCGGCTACACCTTC	CASSAGTGGRGYTF
-	TRBV28	few	TRBJ1-5	TGTGCCAGCAGTTTAATTTCCCAGCCCCAGCATTTT	CASSLISQPQHF
-	TRBV30	-	TRBJ1-1	TGTGCCTGGAATGGCCCGGGGGTCATGAACACTGAAGCTTTCTTT	CAWNGPGVMNTEAFF